The rows below give T cell receptor beta chains drawn from one sample of a study of cytomegalovirus exposure and HLA in healthy donors. The protocol was immunoSEQ multiplex PCR, while the TCRdb copy is restricted to in-frame clones and leaves out a portion. The sample lists about 91,000 clones; around 80% were seen once. Sequencing input: PBMCs. The source is a male donor in good health and CMV-seropositive. The CDR3 runs from the conserved cysteine through the conserved F or W. D genes are given only for firm matches. Some rows have no size entry. The others give once, few or many, or a class for an expanded clone.

d_call: .
v_call: TRBV5-1
clone_size: .
j_call: TRBJ1-2
cdr3_nt: TGCGCCAGCTCGGAACAGGGTAACTATGGCTACACCTTC
cdr3_aa: CASSEQGNYGYTF

d_call: .
v_call: TRBV7-2
clone_size: .
j_call: TRBJ2-1
cdr3_nt: TGTGCCAGCAGCCGCCTGGGCGTTCAAAGCAATGAGCAGTTCTTC
cdr3_aa: CASSRLGVQSNEQFF

d_call: TRBD1
v_call: TRBV27
clone_size: .
j_call: TRBJ2-3
cdr3_nt: TGTGCCAGCAGTCTCCTGTATCAACAGGGGGGCGCTGGAGCAGATACGCAGTATTTT
cdr3_aa: CASSLLYQQGGAGADTQYF

d_call: .
v_call: TRBV2
clone_size: .
j_call: TRBJ2-1
cdr3_nt: TGTGCCACCCTCGGAGGGCTAGTTGCCAATGAGCAGTTCTTC
cdr3_aa: CATLGGLVANEQFF

d_call: .
v_call: TRBV2
clone_size: .
j_call: TRBJ1-4
cdr3_nt: TGTGCCAGCAGTACTCCCCCAAGCGGGGCCACCTCAACTAATGAAAAACTGTTTTTT
cdr3_aa: CASSTPPSGATSTNEKLFF

d_call: TRBD1
v_call: TRBV6-5
clone_size: .
j_call: TRBJ1-5
cdr3_nt: TGTGCCAGCAGTTACAAGCCGGGACAGGGAGACCAGCCCCAGCATTTT
cdr3_aa: CASSYKPGQGDQPQHF

d_call: TRBD1
v_call: TRBV19
clone_size: .
j_call: TRBJ2-3
cdr3_nt: TGTGCCAGTAGTATAGCCTGGGGGACAGGGGTTGGTACAGATACGCAGTATTTT
cdr3_aa: CASSIAWGTGVGTDTQYF

d_call: TRBD1
v_call: TRBV19
clone_size: .
j_call: TRBJ2-7
cdr3_nt: TGTGCCAGTAGTATAGGGGACAGTGAGGCCTACGAGCAGTACTTC
cdr3_aa: CASSIGDSEAYEQYF

d_call: TRBD1
v_call: TRBV7-9
clone_size: .
j_call: TRBJ1-1
cdr3_nt: TGTGCCAGCAGCCCTCGGGGCAGGGGGACTGAAGCTTTCTTT
cdr3_aa: CASSPRGRGTEAFF

d_call: .
v_call: TRBV30
clone_size: once
j_call: TRBJ1-2
cdr3_nt: TGTGCCTTCAGACAGACCCATAACTATGGCTACACCTTC
cdr3_aa: CAFRQTHNYGYTF